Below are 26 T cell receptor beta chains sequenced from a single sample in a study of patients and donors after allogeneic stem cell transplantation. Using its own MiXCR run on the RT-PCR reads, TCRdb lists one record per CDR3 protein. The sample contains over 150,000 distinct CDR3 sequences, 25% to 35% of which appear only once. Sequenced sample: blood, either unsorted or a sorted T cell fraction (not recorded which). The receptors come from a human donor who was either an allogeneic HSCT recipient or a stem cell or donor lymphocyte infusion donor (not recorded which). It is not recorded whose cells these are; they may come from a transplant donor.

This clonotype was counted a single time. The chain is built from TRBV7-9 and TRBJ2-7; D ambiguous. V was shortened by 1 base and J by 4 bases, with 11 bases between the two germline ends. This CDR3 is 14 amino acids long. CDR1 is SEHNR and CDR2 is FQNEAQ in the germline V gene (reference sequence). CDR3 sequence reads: CASSLVWSPYEQYF. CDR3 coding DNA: TGTGCCAGCAGCTTAGTATGGTCCCCTTACGAGCAGTACTTC. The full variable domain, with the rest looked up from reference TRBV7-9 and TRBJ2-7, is DTGVSQNPRHKITKRGQNVTFRCDPISEHNRLYWYRQTLGQGPEFLTYFQNEAQLEKSRLLSDRFSAERPKGSFSTLEIQRTEQGDSAMYLCASSLVWSPYEQYFGPGTRLTVT.

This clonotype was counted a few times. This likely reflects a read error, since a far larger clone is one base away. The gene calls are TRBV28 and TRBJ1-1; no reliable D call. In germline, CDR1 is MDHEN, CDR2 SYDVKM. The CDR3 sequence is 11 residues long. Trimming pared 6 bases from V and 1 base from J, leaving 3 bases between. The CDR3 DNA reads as TGTGCCAGCAGGAAGAACACTGAAGCTTTCTTT. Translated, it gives CASRKNTEAFF.

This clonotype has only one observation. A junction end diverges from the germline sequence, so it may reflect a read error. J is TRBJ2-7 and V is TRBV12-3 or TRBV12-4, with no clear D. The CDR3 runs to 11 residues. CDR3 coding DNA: TGTGCCAGCAGTTTAGGTGGCGAGCTGTACTTC. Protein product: CASSLGGELYF.

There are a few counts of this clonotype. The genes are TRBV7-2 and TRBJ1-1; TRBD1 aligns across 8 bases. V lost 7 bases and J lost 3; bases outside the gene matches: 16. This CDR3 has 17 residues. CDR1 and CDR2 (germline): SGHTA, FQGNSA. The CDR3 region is CASTLPSRGRSDTEAFF. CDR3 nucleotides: TGTGCCAGCACCCTACCCTCCAGGGGGCGGAGTGACACTGAAGCTTTCTTT.

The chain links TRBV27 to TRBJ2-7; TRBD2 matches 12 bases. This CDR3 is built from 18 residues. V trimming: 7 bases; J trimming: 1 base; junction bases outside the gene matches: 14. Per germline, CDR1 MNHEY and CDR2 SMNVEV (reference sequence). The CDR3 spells CASIPRPGLAGGSYEQYF. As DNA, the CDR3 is TGTGCCAGCATCCCGAGGCCCGGGCTAGCGGGAGGGTCCTACGAGCAGTACTTC.

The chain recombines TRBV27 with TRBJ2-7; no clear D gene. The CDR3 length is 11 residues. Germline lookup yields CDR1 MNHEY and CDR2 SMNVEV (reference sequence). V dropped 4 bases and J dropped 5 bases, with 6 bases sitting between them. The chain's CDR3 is CASSSIHEQYF. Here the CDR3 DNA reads TGTGCCAGCAGTTCGATCCACGAGCAGTACTTC.

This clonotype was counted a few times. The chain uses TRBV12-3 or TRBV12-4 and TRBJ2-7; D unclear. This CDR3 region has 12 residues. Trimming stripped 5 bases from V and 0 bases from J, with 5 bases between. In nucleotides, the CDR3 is TGTGCCAGCAGTCAGACCTCCTACGAGCAGTACTTC. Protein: CASSQTSYEQYF.

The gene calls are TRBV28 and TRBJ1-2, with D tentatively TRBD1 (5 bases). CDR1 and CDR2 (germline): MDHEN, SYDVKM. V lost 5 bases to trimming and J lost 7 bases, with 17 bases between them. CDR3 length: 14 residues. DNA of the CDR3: TGTGCCAGCAGTCCCGGGGCCTTAACTGCTGGCTACACCTTC. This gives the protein CASSPGALTAGYTF.

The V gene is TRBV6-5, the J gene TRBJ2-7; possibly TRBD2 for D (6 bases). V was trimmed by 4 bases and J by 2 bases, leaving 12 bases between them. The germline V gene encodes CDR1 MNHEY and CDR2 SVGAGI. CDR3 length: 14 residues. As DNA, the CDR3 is TGTGCCAGCAGTTTCGGTAGCGGTCCCTACGAGCAGTACTTC. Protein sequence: CASSFGSGPYEQYF.

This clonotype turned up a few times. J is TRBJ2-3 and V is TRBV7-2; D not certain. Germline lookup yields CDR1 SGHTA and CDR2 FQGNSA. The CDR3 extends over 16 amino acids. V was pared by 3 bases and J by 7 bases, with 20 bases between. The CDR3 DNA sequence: TGTGCCAGCAGCTTTCGACTCAACCCGCGTGAGAATACGCAGTATTTT. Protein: CASSFRLNPRENTQYF.

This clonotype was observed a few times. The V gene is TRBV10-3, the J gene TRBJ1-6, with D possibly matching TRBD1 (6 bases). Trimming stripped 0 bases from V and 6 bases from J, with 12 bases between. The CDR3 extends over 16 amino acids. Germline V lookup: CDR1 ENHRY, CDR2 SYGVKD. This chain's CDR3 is CAISESDRGANSPLHF. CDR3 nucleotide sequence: TGTGCCATCAGTGAGTCGGACAGAGGCGCTAATTCACCCCTCCACTTT.

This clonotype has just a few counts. In DNA, the CDR3 is TGCAGTAGCAAGGGGCAGGGACCTCAGCCCCAGCATTTT. It codes for CSSKGQGPQPQHF. The rearrangement uses TRBV20-1 and TRBJ1-5, with D perhaps matching TRBD1 (5 bases). Trimming stripped 8 bases from V and 6 bases from J, with 17 bases between. The CDR3 covers 13 residues. Germline assignment: CDR1 DFQATT and CDR2 SNEGSKA (reference sequence).

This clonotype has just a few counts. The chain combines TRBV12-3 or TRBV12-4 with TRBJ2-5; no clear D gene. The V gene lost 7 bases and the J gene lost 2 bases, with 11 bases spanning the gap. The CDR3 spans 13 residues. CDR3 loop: CASKLVGQETQYF. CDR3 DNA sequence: TGTGCCAGCAAGCTGGTGGGGCAAGAGACCCAGTACTTC.

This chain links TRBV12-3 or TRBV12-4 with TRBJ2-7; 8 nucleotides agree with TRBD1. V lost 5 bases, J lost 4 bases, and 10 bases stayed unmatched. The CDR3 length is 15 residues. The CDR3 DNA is TGTGCCAGCAGTCTGGGACAGGCACCCTCTTACGAGCAGTACTTC. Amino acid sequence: CASSLGQAPSYEQYF.

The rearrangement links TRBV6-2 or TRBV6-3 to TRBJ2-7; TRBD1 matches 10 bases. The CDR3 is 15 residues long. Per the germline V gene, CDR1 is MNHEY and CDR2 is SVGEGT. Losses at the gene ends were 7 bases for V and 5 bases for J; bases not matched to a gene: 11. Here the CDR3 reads CASNRPGQGFHEQYF. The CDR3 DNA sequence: TGTGCCAGCAACCGGCCGGGACAGGGGTTCCACGAGCAGTACTTC.

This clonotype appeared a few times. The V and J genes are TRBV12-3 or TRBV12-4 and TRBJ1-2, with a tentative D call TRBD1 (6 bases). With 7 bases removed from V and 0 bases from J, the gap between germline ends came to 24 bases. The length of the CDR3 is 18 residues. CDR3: CASTPPVDRPDSNYGYTF. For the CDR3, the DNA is TGTGCCAGCACCCCTCCCGTCGACAGGCCTGATTCTAACTATGGCTACACCTTC.

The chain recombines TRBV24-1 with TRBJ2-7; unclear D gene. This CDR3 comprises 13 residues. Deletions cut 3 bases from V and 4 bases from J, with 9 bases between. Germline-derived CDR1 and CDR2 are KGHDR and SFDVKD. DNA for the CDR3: TGTGCCACCAGTGATACAACCGGGTACGAGCAGTACTTC. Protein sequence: CATSDTTGYEQYF.

The CDR3 protein is CASSLVAGNNEQFF. The CDR3, as DNA: TGCGCCAGCAGCTTGGTAGCGGGTAACAATGAGCAGTTCTTC. The V call is TRBV5-1, the J call TRBJ2-1, with 7 nucleotides matching TRBD2. The CDR3 consists of 14 residues. Germline values: CDR1 SGHRS, CDR2 YFSETQ. The ends lost 0 bases at V and 5 bases at J; junction bases unmatched: 2.

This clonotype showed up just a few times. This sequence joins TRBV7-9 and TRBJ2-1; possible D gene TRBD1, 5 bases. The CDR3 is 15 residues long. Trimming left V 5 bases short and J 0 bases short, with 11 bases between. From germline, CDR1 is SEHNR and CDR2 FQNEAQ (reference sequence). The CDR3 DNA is TGTGCCAGCAGCCGTCAGGGCAGCTCCTACAATGAGCAGTTCTTC. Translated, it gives CASSRQGSSYNEQFF.

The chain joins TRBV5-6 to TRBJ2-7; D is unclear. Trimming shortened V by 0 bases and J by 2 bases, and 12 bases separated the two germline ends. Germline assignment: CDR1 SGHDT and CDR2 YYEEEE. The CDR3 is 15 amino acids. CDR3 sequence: CASSLGVLYAYEQYF. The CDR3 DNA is TGTGCCAGCAGCTTGGGAGTGTTATATGCCTACGAGCAGTACTTC.

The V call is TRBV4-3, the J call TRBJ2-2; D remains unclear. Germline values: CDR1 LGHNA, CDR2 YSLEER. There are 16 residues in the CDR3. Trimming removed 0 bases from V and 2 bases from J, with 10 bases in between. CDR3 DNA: TGCGCCAGCAGCCAAGATTCCAGCGTAAACACCGGGGAGCTGTTTTTT. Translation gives CASSQDSSVNTGELFF.

In DNA form, the CDR3 reads TGTGCCAGCACCCCATTCGGGAGAGTCGACGAGCAGTACTTC. Its translation is CASTPFGRVDEQYF. The chain is built from TRBV6-2 or TRBV6-3 and TRBJ2-7; D might be TRBD2 (6 bases). Trimming removed 7 bases at V and 5 bases at J, with 18 bases between. The CDR3 consists of 14 residues. Germline-derived CDR1 and CDR2 are MNHEY and SVGEGT.

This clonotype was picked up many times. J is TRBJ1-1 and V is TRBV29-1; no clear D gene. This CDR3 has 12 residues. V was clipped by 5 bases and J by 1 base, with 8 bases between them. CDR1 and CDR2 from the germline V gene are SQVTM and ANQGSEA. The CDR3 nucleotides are TGCAGCGTTCGGAGTCCGAACACTGAAGCTTTCTTT. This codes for CSVRSPNTEAFF.

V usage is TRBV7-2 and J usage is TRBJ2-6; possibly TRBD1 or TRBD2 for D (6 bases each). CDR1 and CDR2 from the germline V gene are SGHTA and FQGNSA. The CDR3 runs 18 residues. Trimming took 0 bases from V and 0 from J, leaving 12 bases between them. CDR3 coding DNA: TGTGCCAGCAGCTTAGCGCTGGGGGGCACCTCTGGGGCCAACGTCCTGACTTTC. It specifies CASSLALGGTSGANVLTF.

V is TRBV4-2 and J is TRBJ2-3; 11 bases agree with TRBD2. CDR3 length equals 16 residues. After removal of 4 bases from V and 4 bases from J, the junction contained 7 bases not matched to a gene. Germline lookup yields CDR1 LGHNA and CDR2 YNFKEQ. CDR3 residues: CASSLKTSGGPDTQYF. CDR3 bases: TGTGCCAGCAGCCTCAAAACTAGCGGGGGCCCAGATACGCAGTATTTT.

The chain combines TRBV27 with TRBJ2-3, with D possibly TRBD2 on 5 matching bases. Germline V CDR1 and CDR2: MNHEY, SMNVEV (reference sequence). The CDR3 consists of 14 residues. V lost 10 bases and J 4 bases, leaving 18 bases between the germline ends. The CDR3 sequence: CATLELGSPDTQYF. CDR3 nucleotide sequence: TGTGCCACCCTAGAACTAGGTTCCCCAGATACGCAGTATTTT.